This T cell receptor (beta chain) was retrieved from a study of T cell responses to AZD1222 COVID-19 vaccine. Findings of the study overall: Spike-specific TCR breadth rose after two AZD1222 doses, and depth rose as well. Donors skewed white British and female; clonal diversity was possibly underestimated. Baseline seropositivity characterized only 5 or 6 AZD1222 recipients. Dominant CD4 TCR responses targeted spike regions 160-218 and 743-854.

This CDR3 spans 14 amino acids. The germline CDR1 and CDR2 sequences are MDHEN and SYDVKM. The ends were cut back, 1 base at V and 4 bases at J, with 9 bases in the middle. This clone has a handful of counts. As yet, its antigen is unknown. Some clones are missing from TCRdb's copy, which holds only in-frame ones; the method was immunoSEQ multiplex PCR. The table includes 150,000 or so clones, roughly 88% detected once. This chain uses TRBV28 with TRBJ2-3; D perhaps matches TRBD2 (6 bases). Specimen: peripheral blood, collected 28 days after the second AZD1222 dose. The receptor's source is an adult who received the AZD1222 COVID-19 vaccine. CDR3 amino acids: CASSLSGRSDTQYF. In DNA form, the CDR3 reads TGTGCCAGCAGTTTATCTGGGAGGTCAGATACGCAGTATTTT.